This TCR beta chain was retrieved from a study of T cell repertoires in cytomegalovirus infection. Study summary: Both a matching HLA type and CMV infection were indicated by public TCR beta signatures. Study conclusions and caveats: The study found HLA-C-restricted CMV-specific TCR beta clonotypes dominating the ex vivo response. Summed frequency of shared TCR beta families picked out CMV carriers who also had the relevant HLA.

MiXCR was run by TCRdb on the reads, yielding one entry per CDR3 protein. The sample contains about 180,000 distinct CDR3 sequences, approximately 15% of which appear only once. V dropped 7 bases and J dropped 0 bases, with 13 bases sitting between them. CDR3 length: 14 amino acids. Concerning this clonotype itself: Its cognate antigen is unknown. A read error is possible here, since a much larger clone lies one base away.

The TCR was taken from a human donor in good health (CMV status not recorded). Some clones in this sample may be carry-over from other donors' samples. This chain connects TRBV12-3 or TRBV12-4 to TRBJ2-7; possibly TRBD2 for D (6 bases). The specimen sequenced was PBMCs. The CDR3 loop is CASTLRGPSYEQYF. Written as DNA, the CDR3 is TGTGCCAGCACCCTGCGGGGTCCCTCCTACGAGCAGTACTTC.